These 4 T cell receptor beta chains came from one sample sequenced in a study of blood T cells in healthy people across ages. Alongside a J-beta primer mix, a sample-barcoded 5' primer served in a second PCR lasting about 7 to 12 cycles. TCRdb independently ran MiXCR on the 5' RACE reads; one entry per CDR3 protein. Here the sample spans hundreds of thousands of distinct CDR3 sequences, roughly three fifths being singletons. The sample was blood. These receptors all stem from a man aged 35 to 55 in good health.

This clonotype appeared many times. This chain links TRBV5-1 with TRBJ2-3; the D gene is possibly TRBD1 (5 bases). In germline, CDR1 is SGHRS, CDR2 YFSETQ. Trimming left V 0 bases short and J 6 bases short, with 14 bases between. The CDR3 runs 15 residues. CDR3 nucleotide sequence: TGCGCCAGCAGCTTGGAAGCCTCCTCAGGGGATACGCAGTATTTT. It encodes CASSLEASSGDTQYF. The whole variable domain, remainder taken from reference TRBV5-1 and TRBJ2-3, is KAGVTQTPRYLIKTRGQQVTLSCSPISGHRSVSWYQQTPGQGLQFLFEYFSETQRNKGNFPGRFSGRQFSNSRSEMNVSTLELGDSALYLCASSLEASSGDTQYFGPGTRLTVL.

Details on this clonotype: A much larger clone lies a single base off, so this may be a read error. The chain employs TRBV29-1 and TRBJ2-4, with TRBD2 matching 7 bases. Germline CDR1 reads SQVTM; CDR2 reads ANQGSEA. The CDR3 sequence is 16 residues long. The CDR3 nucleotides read TGCAGCGCCAAATCGGGGAGGGACGGTGCCAAAACCATTCAGTACTTC. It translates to CSAKSGRDGAKTIQYF.

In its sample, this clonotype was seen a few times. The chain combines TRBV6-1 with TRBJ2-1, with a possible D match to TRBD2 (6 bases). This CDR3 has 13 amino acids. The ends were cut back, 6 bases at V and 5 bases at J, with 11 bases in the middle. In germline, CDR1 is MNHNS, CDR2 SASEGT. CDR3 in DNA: TGTGCCAGCAGGGACCCGGGAGACAATGAGCAGTTCTTC. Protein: CASRDPGDNEQFF.

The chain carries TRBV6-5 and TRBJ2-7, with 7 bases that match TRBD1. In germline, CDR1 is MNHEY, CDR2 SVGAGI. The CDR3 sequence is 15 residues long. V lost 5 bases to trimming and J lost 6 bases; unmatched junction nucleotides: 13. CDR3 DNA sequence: TGTGCCAGCAGTCCTTGGGAAACAGGGGCCTCCGAGCAGTACTTC. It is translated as CASSPWETGASEQYF.